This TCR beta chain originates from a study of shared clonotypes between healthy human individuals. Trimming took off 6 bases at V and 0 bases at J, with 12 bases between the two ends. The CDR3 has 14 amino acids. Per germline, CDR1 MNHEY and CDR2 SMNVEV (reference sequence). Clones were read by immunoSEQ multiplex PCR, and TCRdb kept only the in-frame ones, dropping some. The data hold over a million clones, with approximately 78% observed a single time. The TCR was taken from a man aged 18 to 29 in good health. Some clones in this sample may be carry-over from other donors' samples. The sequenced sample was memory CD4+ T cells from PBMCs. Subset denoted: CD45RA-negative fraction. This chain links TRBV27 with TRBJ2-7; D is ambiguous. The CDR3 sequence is CASRDRFYSYEQYF. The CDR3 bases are TGTGCCAGCAGGGACCGTTTTTACTCCTACGAGCAGTACTTC.